Shown below are 4 T cell receptor beta chains from a single sample sequenced in a study of shared clonotypes between healthy human individuals. This table comes from immunoSEQ multiplex PCR, and its TCRdb copy is limited to in-frame clones, with some not included. The sample includes over a million clones, around 82% seen only once; the top ten take roughly 0.62%. The sequenced material came from memory CD4+ T cells from PBMCs. The subset denotes: CD45RA-negative fraction. These TCRs come from a man aged 18 to 30 in good health. Some clones in this sample may be carry-over from other donors' samples.

This clone was recorded a few times. Other DNA sequences in the sample encode the same CDR3. The chain employs TRBV7-2 and TRBJ1-3; D gene ambiguous. The germline V and J ends were trimmed by 1 base and 1 base, with 5 bases remaining between them. The CDR3 has 14 amino acids. CDR1 and CDR2 from the germline V gene are SGHTA and FQGNSA. CDR3 sequence reads: CASSLGRSGNTIYF. The CDR3 nucleotides are TGTGCCAGCAGCTTAGGCCGGTCTGGAAACACCATATATTTT.

The chain couples TRBV5-8 to TRBJ2-1; 9 nucleotides agree with TRBD2. Germline CDR1 reads SGHTS; CDR2 reads YDEGEE. Trimming at V came to 0 bases and at J to 4 bases, leaving 5 bases not matched to a gene. CDR3 size: 16 residues. The CDR3 is CASSLAGGRGYNEQFF. The CDR3 DNA follows: TGTGCCAGCAGCTTGGCCGGCGGGAGGGGGTACAATGAGCAGTTCTTC.

The chain has TRBV18 and TRBJ2-2; 10 bases align to TRBD2. Germline loops: CDR1 KGHSH, CDR2 LQKENI. The length of the CDR3 is 16 residues. J gave up 4 bases and V 6 bases, and 8 bases lay outside the gene matches. The CDR3 loop reads CASSLQTSGPTGELFF. The DNA for the CDR3 is TGTGCCAGCTCTCTCCAGACTAGCGGGCCCACCGGGGAGCTGTTTTTT.

The rearrangement uses TRBV6-5 and TRBJ2-5, with TRBD1 as a possible D gene (5 bases). The V end lost 2 bases, the J end lost 1 base, and 14 bases lay between the germline ends. CDR1 and CDR2 (germline): MNHEY, SVGAGI. This CDR3 has 16 residues. The CDR3 loop is CASSYRGAGFQETQYF. The CDR3 coding sequence is TGTGCCAGCAGTTACAGGGGCGCAGGGTTCCAAGAGACCCAGTACTTC.